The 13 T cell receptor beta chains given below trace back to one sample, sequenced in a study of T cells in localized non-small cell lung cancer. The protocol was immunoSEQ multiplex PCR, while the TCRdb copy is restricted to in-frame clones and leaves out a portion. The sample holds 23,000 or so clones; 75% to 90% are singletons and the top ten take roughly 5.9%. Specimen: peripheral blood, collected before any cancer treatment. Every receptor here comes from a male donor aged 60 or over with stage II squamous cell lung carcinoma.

CDR3 nucleotide sequence: TGTGCCTGGACCCTATCCCTGCAGCCTAGCACAGATACGCAGTATTTT. Protein product: CAWTLSLQPSTDTQYF. V and J are TRBV30 and TRBJ2-3; D gene uncertain. CDR1 and CDR2 (germline): GTSNPN, SVGIG (reference sequence). There are 16 residues in the CDR3. The V end lost 4 bases, the J end lost 0 bases, and 17 bases lay between the germline ends.

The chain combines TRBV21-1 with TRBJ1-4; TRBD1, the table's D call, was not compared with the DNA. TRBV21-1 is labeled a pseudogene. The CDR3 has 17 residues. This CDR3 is CASSGQDQFPTNEKLFF. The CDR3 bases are TGTGCCAGCAGCGGACAGGACCAGTTTCCAACTAATGAAAAACTGTTTTTT.

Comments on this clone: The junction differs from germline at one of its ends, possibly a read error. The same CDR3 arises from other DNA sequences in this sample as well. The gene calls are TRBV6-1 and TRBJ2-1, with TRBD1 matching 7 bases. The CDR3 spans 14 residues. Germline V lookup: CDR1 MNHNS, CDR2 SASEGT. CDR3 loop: CASSEDRFYNEQFF. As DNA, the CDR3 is TGTGCCAGCAGTGAGGACAGGTTCTACAATGAACAGTTCTTC.

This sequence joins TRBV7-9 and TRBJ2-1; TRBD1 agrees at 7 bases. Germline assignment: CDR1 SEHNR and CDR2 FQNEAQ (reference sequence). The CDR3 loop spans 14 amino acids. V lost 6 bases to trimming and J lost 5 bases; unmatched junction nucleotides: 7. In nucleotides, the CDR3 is TGTGCCAGCAGGTCTACGGGGACAGACAATGAGCAGTTCTTC. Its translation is CASRSTGTDNEQFF.

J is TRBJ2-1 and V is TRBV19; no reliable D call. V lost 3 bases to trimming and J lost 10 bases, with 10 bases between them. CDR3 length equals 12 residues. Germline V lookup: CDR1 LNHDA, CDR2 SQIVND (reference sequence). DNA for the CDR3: TGTGCCAGTAGTATCGGATCAATCGAGCAGTTCTTC. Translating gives CASSIGSIEQFF.

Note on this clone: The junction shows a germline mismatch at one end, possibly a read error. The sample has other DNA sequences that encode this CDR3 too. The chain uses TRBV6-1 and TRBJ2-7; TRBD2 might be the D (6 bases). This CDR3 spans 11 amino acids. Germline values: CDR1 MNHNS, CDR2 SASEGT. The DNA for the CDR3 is TGCGCCAGCGGGTACACGTACGAGCAGTACTTC. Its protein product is CASGYTYEQYF.

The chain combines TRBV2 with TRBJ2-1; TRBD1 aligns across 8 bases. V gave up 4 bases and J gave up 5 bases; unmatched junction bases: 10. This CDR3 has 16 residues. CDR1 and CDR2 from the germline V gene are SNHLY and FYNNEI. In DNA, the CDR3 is TGTGCCAGCAGTGTTGTTTCGGCAGGGGGCCACAATGAGCAGTTCTTC. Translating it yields CASSVVSAGGHNEQFF.

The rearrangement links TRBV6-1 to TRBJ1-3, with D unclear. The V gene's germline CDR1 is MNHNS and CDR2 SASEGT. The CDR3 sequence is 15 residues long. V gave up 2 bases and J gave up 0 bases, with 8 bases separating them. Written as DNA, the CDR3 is TGTGCCAGCAGTGAAAATCGGGACTCTGGAAACACCATATATTTT. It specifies CASSENRDSGNTIYF.

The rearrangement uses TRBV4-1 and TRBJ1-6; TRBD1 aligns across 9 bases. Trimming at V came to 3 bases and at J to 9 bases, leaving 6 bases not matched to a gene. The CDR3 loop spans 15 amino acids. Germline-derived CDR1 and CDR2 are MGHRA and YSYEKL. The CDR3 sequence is CASSHEGQGPSPLHF. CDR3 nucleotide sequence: TGCGCCAGCAGCCACGAAGGACAGGGGCCTTCACCCCTCCACTTT.

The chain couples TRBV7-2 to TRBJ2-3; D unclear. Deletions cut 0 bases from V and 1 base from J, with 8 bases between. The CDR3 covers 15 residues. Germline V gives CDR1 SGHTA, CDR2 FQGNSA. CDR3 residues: CASSLAGFGTDTQYF. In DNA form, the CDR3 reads TGTGCCAGCAGCTTAGCCGGGTTCGGCACAGATACGCAGTATTTT.

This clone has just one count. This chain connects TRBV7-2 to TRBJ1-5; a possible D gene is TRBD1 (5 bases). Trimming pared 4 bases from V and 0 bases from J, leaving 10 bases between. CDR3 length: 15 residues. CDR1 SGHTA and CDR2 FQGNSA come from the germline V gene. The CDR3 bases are TGTGCCAGCAGCTACCAGGGACTTAGCAATCAGCCCCAGCATTTT. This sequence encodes CASSYQGLSNQPQHF.

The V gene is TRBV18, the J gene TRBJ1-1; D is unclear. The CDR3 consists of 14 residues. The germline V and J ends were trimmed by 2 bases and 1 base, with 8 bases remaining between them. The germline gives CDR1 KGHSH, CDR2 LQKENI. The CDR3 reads CASSPGPQNTEAFF. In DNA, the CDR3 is TGTGCCAGCTCACCAGGTCCCCAGAACACTGAAGCTTTCTTT.

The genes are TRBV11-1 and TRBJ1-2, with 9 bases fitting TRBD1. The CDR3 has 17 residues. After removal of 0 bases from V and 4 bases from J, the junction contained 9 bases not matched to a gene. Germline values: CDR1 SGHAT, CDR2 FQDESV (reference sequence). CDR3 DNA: TGTGCCAGCAGCTTAGCGTGGGACAGGGAGGAAGGCTATGGCTACACCTTC. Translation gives CASSLAWDREEGYGYTF.